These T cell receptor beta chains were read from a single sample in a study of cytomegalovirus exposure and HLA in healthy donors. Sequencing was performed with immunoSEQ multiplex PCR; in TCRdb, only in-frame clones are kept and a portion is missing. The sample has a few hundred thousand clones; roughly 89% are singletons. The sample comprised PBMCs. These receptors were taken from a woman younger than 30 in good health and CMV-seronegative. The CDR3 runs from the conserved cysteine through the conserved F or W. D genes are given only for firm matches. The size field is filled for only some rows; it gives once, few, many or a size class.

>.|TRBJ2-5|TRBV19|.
CASSSWGRVQETQYF
TGTGCCAGTAGTAGCTGGGGCAGGGTCCAAGAGACCCAGTACTTC
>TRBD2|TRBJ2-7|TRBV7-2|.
CASSSSTLAGGFPGEQYF
TGTGCCAGCAGCTCCTCGACTCTAGCGGGGGGTTTCCCGGGCGAGCAGTACTTC
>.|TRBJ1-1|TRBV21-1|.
CASTTNSPRTENTEAFF
TGTGCCAGCACCACAAATTCTCCACGGACAGAGAACACTGAAGCTTTCTTT
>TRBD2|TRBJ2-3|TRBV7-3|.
CASSLGLAGVDTQYF
TGTGCCAGCAGCTTAGGGCTAGCGGGGGTAGATACGCAGTATTTT
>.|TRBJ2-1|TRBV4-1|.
CASSFVTGNNEQFF
TGCGCCAGCAGTTTTGTGACAGGTAACAATGAGCAGTTCTTC
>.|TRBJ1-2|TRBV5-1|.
CASSLVNGGYTF
TGCGCCAGCAGCTTGGTAAACGGGGGCTACACCTTC
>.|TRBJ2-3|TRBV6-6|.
CASRRWDTQYF
TGTGCCAGCAGACGGTGGGATACGCAGTATTTT
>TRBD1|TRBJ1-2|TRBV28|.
CASRLGTANYGYTF
TGTGCCAGCAGGCTAGGGACAGCTAACTATGGCTACACCTTC
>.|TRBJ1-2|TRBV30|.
CAWSQADPGVYGYTF
TGTGCCTGGAGTCAAGCGGACCCTGGCGTCTATGGCTACACCTTC
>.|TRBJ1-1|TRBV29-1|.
CSVEVTGNTEAFF
TGCAGCGTTGAAGTCACAGGGAACACTGAAGCTTTCTTT
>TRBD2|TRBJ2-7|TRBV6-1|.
CASSSTSGGREQYF
TGTGCCAGCAGTTCTACTAGCGGGGGCCGCGAGCAGTACTTC
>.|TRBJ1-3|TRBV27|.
CASSSRGPGNTIYF
TGTGCCAGCAGTTCGCGGGGACCTGGAAACACCATATATTTT
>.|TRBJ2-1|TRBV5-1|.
CASSYDRLRDNEQFF
TGCGCCAGCAGCTACGACAGGCTAAGGGACAATGAGCAGTTCTTC
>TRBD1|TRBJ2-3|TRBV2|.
CASYTGDRGTDTQYF
TGTGCCAGCTACACCGGGGACAGGGGCACAGATACGCAGTATTTT
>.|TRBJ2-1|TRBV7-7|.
CASSTANIPYNEQFF
TGTGCCAGCAGCACCGCAAACATTCCCTACAATGAGCAGTTCTTC
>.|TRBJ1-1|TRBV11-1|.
CASSLATLGDTEAFF
TGTGCCAGCAGCTTAGCGACCTTAGGGGACACTGAAGCTTTCTTT
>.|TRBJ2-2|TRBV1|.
CTSSQGGGANTGELFF
TGCACCAGCAGCCAAGGGGGGGGAGCGAACACCGGGGAGCTGTTTTTT
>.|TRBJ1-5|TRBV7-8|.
CASSTSGGSGGNQPQHF
TGTGCCAGCAGCACCTCCGGCGGGAGCGGAGGCAATCAGCCCCAGCATTTT
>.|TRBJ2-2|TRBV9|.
CASSEQYISTGELFF
TGTGCCAGCAGCGAACAATATATCAGCACCGGGGAGCTGTTTTTT
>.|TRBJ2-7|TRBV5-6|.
CASSLDRTDYEQYF
TGTGCCAGCAGCTTGGACAGGACAGACTACGAGCAGTACTTC
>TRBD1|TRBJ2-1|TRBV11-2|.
CASSLAQGANEQFF
TGTGCCAGCAGCTTAGCTCAGGGGGCTAATGAGCAGTTCTTC
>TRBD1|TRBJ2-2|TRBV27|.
CASSAQFRDRVTTGELFF
TGTGCCAGCAGCGCACAATTCCGGGACAGGGTGACTACCGGGGAGCTGTTTTTT
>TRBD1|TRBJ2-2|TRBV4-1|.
CASRVKPGQGANGELFF
TGCGCCAGCAGGGTTAAACCGGGACAGGGGGCAAACGGGGAGCTGTTTTTT
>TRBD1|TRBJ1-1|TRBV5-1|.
CASSLLPRRGRGEAFF
TGCGCCAGCAGCTTGCTCCCCCGCAGGGGGCGCGGTGAAGCTTTCTTT
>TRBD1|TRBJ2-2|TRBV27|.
CASKMTGLDIVWGTGELFF
TGTGCCAGCAAGATGACAGGGTTGGATATTGTGTGGGGCACCGGGGAGCTGTTTTTT
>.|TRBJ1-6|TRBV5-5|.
CASSLRGGTAPYNSPLHF
TGTGCCAGCAGCCTAAGGGGGGGAACGGCCCCCTATAATTCACCCCTCCACTTT
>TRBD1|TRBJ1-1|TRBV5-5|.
CASSPWDSLRNTEAFF
TGTGCCAGCAGCCCCTGGGACAGTCTCCGGAACACTGAAGCTTTCTTT
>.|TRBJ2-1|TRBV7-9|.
CASSLPAGEQFF
TGTGCCAGCAGCTTACCTGCAGGTGAGCAGTTCTTC
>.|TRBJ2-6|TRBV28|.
CASRHDSGANVLTF
TGTGCCAGCCGACACGACTCTGGGGCCAACGTCCTGACTTTC
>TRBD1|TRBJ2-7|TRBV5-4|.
CASSALTGVHEQYF
TGTGCCAGCAGCGCCTTGACAGGGGTGCACGAGCAGTACTTC
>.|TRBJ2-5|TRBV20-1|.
CSARPEETQYF
TGCAGTGCTAGACCGGAAGAGACCCAGTACTTC
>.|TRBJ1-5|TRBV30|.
CAWSTGTTNQPQHF
TGTGCCTGGAGTACCGGGACAACCAATCAGCCCCAGCATTTT
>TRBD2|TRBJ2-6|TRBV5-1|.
CASSLAGGTGANVLTF
TGCGCCAGCAGCTTGGCCGGGGGGACTGGGGCCAACGTCCTGACTTTC
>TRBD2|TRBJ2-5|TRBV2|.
CASTWGGGAAETQYF
TGTGCCAGCACCTGGGGCGGGGGGGCCGCGGAGACCCAGTACTTC
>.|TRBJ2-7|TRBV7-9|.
CASSLYSYEQYF
TGTGCCAGCAGCTTATACTCCTACGAGCAGTACTTC
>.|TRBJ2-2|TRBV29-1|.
CSVEDELANTGELFF
TGCAGCGTTGAAGATGAACTAGCGAACACCGGGGAGCTGTTTTTT
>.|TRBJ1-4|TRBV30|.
CAWSVGQGGVNEKLFF
TGTGCCTGGAGTGTTGGGCAGGGCGGTGTGAATGAAAAACTGTTTTTT
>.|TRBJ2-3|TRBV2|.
CASSEVGADTQYF
TGTGCCAGCAGTGAAGTGGGAGCAGATACGCAGTATTTT
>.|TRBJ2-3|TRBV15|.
CATSRDVGAFSTDTQYF
TGTGCCACCAGCAGAGATGTGGGAGCCTTTAGCACAGATACGCAGTATTTT
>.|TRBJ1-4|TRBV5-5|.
CASSRGEDEKLFF
TGTGCCAGCAGCCGGGGGGAGGATGAAAAACTGTTTTTT
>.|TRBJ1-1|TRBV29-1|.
CSALLNQNTEAFF
TGCAGCGCCCTACTGAACCAGAACACTGAAGCTTTCTTT
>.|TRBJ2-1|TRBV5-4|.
CASSLPNGNEQFF
TGTGCCAGCAGCTTGCCAAACGGCAATGAGCAGTTCTTC
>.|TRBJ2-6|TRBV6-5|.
CASSYSYSGANVLTF
TGTGCCAGCAGTTACTCGTACTCTGGGGCCAACGTCCTGACTTTC
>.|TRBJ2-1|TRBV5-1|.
CASGQYPDEQFF
TGCGCCAGCGGACAGTACCCGGATGAGCAGTTCTTC
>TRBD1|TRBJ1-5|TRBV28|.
CASSTRRGGQGTNQPQHF
TGTGCCAGCAGTACCCGGAGGGGGGGACAGGGGACGAATCAGCCCCAGCATTTT
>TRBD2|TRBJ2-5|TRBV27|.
CASSRGGMIETQYF
TGTGCCAGCAGCCGGGGGGGTATGATAGAGACCCAGTACTTC
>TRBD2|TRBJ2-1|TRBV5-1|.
CASSPTSGGNNEQFF
TGCGCCAGCAGCCCGACTAGCGGGGGCAACAATGAGCAGTTCTTC
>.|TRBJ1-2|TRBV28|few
CASRRDIQTMSGGYTF
TGTGCCAGCAGGAGGGACATACAAACTATGTCCGGTGGCTACACCTTC
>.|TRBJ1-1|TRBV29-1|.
CSVFQIQGMNTEAFF
TGCAGCGTCTTTCAAATACAGGGCATGAACACTGAAGCTTTCTTT